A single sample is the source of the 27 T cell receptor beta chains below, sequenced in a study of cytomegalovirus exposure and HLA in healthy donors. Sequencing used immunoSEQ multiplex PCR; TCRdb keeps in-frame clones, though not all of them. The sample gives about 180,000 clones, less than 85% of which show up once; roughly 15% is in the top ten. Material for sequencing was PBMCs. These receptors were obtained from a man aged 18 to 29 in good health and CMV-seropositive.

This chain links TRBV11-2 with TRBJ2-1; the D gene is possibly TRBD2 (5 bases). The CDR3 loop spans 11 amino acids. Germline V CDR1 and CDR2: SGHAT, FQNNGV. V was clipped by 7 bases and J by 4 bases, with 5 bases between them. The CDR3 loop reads CASTGYNEQFF. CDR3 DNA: TGTGCCAGCACGGGATACAATGAGCAGTTCTTC.

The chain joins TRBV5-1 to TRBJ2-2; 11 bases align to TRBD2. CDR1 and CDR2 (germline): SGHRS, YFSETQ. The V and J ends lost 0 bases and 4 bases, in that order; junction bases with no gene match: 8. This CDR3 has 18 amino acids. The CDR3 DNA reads TGCGCCAGCAGCTTGGAATCTGCCGGGACTAGCGGCACCGGGGAGCTGTTTTTT. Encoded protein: CASSLESAGTSGTGELFF.

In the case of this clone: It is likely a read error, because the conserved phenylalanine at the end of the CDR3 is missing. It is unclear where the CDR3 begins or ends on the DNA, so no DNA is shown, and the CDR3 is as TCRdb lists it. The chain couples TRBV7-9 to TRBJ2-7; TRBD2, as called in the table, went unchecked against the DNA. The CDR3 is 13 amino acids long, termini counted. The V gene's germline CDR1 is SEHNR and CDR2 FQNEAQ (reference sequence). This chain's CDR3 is CATAPGAGGPPSI.

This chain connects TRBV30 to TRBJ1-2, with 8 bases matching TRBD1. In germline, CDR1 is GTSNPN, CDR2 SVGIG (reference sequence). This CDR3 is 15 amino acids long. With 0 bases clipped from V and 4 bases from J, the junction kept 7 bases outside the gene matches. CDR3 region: CAWSVQGEIGYGYTF. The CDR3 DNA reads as TGTGCCTGGAGTGTACAGGGGGAGATCGGCTATGGCTACACCTTC.

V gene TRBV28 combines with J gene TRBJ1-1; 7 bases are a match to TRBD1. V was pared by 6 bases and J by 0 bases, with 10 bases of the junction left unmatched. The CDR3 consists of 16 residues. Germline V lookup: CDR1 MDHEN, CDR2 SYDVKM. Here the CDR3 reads CASSTGQALMNTEAFF. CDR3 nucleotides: TGTGCCAGCAGCACTGGACAGGCGTTAATGAACACTGAAGCTTTCTTT.

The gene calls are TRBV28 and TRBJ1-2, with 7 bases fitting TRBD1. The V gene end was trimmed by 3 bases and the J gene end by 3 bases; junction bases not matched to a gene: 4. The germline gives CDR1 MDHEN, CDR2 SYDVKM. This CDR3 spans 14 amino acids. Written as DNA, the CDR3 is TGTGCCAGCAGTTTCCCCACAGGGGACTATGGCTACACCTTC. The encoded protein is CASSFPTGDYGYTF.

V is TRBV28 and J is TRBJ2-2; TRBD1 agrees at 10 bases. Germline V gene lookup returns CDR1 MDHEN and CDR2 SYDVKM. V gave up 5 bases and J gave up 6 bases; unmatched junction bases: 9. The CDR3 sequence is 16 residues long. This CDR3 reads CASSHRYGTGAGELFF. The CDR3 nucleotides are TGTGCCAGCAGTCACCGTTATGGGACAGGGGCCGGGGAGCTGTTTTTT.

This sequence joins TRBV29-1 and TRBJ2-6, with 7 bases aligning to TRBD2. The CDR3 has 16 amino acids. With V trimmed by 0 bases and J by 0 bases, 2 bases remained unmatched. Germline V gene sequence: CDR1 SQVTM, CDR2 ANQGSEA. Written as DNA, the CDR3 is TGCAGCGTTGAAGAGGGGGGGAGCTCTGGGGCCAACGTCCTGACTTTC. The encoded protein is CSVEEGGSSGANVLTF.

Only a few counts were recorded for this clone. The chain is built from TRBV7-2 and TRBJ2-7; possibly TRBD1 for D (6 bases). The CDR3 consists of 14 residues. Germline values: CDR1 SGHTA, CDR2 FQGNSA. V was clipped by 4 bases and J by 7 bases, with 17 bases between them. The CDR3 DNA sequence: TGTGCCAGCAGCTCGACAGGCCGCATCGGTGAGCAGTACTTC. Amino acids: CASSSTGRIGEQYF.

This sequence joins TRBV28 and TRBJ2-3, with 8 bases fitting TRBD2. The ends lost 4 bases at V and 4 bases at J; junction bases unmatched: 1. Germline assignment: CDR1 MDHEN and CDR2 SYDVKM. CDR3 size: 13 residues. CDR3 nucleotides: TGTGCCAGCAGTTCGGGGGGGCCAGATACGCAGTATTTT. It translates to CASSSGGPDTQYF.

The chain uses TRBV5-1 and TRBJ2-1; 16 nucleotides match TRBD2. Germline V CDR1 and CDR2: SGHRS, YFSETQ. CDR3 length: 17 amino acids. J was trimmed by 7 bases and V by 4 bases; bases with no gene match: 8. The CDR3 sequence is CASSHGTSGGARNEQFF. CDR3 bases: TGCGCCAGCAGCCACGGGACTAGCGGGGGGGCGAGGAATGAGCAGTTCTTC.

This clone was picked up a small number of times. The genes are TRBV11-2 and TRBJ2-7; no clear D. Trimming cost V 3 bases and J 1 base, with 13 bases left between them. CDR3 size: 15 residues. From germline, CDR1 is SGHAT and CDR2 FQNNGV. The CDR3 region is CASSLMAAESYEQYF. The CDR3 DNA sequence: TGTGCCAGCAGCTTGATGGCGGCAGAGTCCTACGAGCAGTACTTC.

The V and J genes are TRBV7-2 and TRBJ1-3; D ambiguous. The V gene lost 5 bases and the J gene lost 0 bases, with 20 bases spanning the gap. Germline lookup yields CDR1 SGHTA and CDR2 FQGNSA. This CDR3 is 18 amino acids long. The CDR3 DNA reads TGTGCCAGCAGCCCTCGAAGGTTGGCAGGTGACTCTGGAAACACCATATATTTT. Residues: CASSPRRLAGDSGNTIYF. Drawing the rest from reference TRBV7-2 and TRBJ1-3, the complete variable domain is GAGVSQSPSNKVTEKGKDVELRCDPISGHTALYWYRQSLGQGLEFLIYFQGNSAPDKSGLPSDRFSAERTGGSVSTLTIQRTQQEDSAVYLCASSPRRLAGDSGNTIYFGEGSWLTVV.

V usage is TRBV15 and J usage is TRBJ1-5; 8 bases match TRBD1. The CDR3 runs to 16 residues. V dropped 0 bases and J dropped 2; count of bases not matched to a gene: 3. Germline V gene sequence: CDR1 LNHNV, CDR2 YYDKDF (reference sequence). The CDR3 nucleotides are TGTGCCACCAGCAGAGACAGGGGGCTGGGCAATCAGCCCCAGCATTTT. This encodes CATSRDRGLGNQPQHF.

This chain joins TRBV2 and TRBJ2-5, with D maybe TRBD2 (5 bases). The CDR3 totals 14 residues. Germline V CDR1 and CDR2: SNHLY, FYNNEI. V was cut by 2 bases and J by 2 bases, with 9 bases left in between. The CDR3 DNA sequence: TGTGCCAGCAGTGAATCGGGATTTCAAGAGACCCAGTACTTC. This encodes CASSESGFQETQYF.

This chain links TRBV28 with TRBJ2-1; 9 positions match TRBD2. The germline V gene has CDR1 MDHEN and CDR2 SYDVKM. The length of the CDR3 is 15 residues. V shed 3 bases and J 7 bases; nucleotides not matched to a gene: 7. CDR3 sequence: CASSFLAGGENEQFF. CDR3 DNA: TGTGCCAGCAGTTTTTTGGCGGGAGGGGAAAATGAGCAGTTCTTC.

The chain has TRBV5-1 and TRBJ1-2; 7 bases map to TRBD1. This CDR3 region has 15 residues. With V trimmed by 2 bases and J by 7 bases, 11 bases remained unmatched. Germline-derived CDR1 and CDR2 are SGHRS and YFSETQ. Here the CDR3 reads CASSFQAGGYGGYTF. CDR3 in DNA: TGCGCCAGCAGCTTCCAGGCAGGGGGGTATGGTGGCTACACCTTC.

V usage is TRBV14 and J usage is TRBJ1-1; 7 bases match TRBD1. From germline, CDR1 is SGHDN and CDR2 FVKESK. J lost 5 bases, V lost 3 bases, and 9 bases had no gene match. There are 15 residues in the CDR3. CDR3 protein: CASSHLQGGRTEAFF. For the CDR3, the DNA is TGTGCCAGCAGCCACCTTCAGGGGGGAAGAACTGAAGCTTTCTTT.

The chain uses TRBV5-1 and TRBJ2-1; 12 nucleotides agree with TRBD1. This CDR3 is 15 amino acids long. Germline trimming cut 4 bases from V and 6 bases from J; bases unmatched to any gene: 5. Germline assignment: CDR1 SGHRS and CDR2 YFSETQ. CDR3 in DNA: TGCGCCAGCAGCCCCGGGACAGGGGGCTTCAATGAGCAGTTCTTC. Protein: CASSPGTGGFNEQFF.

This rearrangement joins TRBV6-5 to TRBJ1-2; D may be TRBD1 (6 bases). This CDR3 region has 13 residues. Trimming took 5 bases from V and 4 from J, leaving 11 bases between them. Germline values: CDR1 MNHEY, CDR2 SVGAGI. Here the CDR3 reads CASSTTGFYGYTF. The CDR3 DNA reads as TGTGCCAGCAGTACGACAGGCTTCTATGGCTACACCTTC.

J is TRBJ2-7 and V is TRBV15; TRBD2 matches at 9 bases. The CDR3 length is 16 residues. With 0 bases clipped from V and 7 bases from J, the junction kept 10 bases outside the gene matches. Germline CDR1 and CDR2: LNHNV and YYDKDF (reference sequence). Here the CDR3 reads CATSRDRAGGPEEQYF. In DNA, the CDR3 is TGTGCCACCAGCAGAGATAGGGCGGGAGGGCCGGAAGAGCAGTACTTC.

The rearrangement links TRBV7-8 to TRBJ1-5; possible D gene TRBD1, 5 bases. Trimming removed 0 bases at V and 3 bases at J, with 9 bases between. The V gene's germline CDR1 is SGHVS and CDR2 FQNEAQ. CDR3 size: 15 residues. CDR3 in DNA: TGTGCCAGCAGCTTAGCGCGACAGCTCAATCAGCCCCAGCATTTT. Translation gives CASSLARQLNQPQHF.

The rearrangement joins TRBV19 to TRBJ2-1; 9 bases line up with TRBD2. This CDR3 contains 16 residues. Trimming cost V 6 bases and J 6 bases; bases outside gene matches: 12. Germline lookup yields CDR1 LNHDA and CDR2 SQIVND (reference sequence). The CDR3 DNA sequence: TGTGCCAGTAGCCAGAGGGGGACTAGCCTAAGCAATGAGCAGTTCTTC. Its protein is CASSQRGTSLSNEQFF.

CDR3 protein: CASSQASGRRQFF. CDR3 sequence (DNA): TGTGCCAGCAGCCAGGCCTCAGGGAGGAGGCAGTTCTTC. This sequence joins TRBV11-3 and TRBJ2-1, with D possibly matching TRBD2 (6 bases). The V gene lost 5 bases and the J gene lost 12 bases, with 17 bases spanning the gap. CDR3 length: 13 amino acids. Germline V gene data show CDR1 as SGHNT and CDR2 as YENEEA.

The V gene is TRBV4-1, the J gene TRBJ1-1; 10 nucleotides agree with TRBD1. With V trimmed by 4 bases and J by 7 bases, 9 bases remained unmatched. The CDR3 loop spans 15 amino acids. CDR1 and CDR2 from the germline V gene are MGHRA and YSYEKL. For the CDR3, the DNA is TGCGCCAGCAGCCGGCTCGGGACAGGGGAGAGTGAAGCTTTCTTT. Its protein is CASSRLGTGESEAFF.

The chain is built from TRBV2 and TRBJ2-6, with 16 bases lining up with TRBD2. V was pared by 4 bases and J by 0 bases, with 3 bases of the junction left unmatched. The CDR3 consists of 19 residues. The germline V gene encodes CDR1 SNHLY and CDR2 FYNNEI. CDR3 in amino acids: CASSGGLAGGTSGANVLTF. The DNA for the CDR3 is TGTGCCAGCAGTGGGGGACTAGCGGGAGGGACCTCTGGGGCCAACGTCCTGACTTTC.

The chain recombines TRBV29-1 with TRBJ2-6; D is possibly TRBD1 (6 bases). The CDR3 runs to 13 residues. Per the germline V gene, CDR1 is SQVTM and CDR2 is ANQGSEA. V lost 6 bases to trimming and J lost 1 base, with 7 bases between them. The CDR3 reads CSVQGSGANVLTF. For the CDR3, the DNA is TGCAGCGTCCAGGGGTCTGGGGCCAACGTCCTGACTTTC.